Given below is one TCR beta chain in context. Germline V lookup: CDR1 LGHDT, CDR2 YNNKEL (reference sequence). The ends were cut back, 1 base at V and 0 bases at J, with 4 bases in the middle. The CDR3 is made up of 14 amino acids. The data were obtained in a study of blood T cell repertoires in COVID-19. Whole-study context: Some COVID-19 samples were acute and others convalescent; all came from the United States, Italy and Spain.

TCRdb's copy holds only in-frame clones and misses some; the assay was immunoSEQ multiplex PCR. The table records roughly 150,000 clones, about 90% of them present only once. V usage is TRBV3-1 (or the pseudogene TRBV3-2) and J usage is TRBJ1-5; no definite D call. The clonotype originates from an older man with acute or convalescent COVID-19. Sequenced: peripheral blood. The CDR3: CASSQAYSNQPQHF. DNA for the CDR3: TGTGCCAGCAGCCAAGCTTATAGCAATCAGCCCCAGCATTTT.